This T cell receptor (beta chain) derives from a study of CD4 T cells in relation to SARS-CoV-2 and coronaviruses. J lost 5 bases, V lost 4 bases, and 9 bases had no gene match. Germline V gene data show CDR1 as SGHVS and CDR2 as FQNEAQ. The CDR3 covers 16 residues. A word on this clone: What it recognizes is unknown.

Only in-frame clones appear in the TCRdb table, and some are missing; sequencing was by immunoSEQ multiplex PCR. The table has about 15,000 clones, under 85% seen once. CD4+ T cells from unexposed donors were obtained before the COVID-19 pandemic (2011-2018). The cells were cultured for about ten days before CD4+ T cells were isolated. Unexposed-donor CD4+ T cells were probed with SARS-CoV-2 S/N and four cold-coronavirus spikes, cells permitting. The chain is built from TRBV7-8 and TRBJ2-5; 11 nucleotides line up with TRBD2. Sample: CD4+ T cells from PBMCs, cultured in vitro. The sequence was collected from a human donor in good health. The CDR3 region has the DNA TGTGCCAGCAGCTCGCAATTGACTAGCGGGATTGAGACCCAGTACTTC. Its protein product is CASSSQLTSGIETQYF.